This T cell receptor (beta chain) stems from a study of shared clonotypes between healthy human individuals (dated by TCRdb to 2020 to 2021). The study in broad terms: The cohort included three men and a couple of women between 18 and 49 years of age. Per donor, three plates each were used for CD4 naive and CD4 memory, two for CD8 naive, and one for CD8 memory. To estimate repertoire size and how much clonotype sharing occurs between individuals, the study deeply sequenced the blood TCR repertoires of five healthy adults. Libraries were prepared and TCR repertoires were sequenced by different laboratories using diverse techniques, in order to increase sequencing depth and limit assay-specific biases. Each donor's leukapheresis produced roughly between about 0.9 and 9.5 billion PBMCs.

The germline V gene yields MGHRA for CDR1 and YSYEKL for CDR2. The CDR3 runs 21 residues from the cysteine to the phenylalanine. Only CDR3 DNA is held: 63 bases, read in frame from base 1. Trimming at the junction amounts to 6 bases on V and 0 bases on J, and the germline ends lie 32 bases apart. A note on this clone: Its antigen remains unidentified. Base-call qualities are not available, and no considerably larger clone is one nucleotide away.

Broad study findings and their caveats: Pairwise subsampling indicated that sequencing depth was expected to affect the degree of clonotype sharing among donors. Estimated clonotype richness was generally larger for naive than for memory subsets. Because the study included a small number of donors, the genetic and exposure-history diversity represented was limited. Compared with non-shared clonotypes, the clonotypes found in all four sorted-subset donors had higher generation probabilities. Incomplete sequencing was indicated by rarefaction of sorted-subset datasets, despite the large sequencing depth. Sampling was restricted to blood, and TCR repertoires in tissues likely differ from the TCR repertoires found in blood. About 5% of naive CD4, around 4% of naive CD8, 2.3% of memory CD4, and about 0.4% of memory CD8 clonotypes were shared across a few donors.

The donors were healthy, HIV-negative adults who had no recently reported acute infections or vaccinations. Only Caucasian adults living in Nashville, Tennessee, USA were represented among the donors. Magnetic negative selection was used to enrich CD4+ T cells, after which naive cells were positively selected on CD45RA and the negative fraction became the memory subset. Blood was obtained by leukapheresis, after which PBMCs were separated by Ficoll-Histopaque density gradient centrifugation and cryopreserved in liquid nitrogen vapor phase. Purity and quantity of every magnetically sorted T cell population were checked by analytical flow cytometry. Genomic DNA was isolated from each sorted fraction and quantified by UV absorbance on a Nanodrop 2000c. Using the deep immunoSEQ assay, multiplex PCR amplified TCR CDR3 regions from genomic DNA. For each cell subset, the extracted genomic DNA was distributed evenly across all wells of several immunoSEQ 96-well plates, and each plate served as one replicate. For sorted subsets, around 200 ng genomic DNA, equal to some 30,000 T cell genomes, was loaded into each replicate PCR. Purified libraries were quantified with a Qubit 3.0 fluorometer, sized on a Bioanalyzer 2100, and re-quantified with the KAPA Library Quantification kit. Each immunoSEQ 96-well plate was sequenced on its own single-read 150-cycle Illumina NextSeq 550 flow cell. The authors' pipeline ran thus. Because the immunoSEQ output included only junctional sequences and no quality scores, the filtering could not be the same as the filtering used for full-length reads. Sequences were annotated with PyIR, a Python wrapper for IgBLAST v1.9, using IMGT germline references to assign V/J genes and CDR3. Reads with weak V/J assignments (E-value above 1e-6), missing CDR3, stop codons, out-of-frame junctions, or ambiguous translated residues were removed. V3J clonotypes were defined as sequences sharing the same inferred V gene, J gene, and CDR3 amino acid sequence. Percentage overlap between repertoires was computed as shared unique clonotypes divided by the size of the smaller repertoire. Three approaches were used to assess repertoire richness: RTK rarefaction, the Chao1 estimator, and Recon v2.1 estimates of unobserved clonotypes. For all TCRbeta clonotypes obtained by the gDNA method from a few donors, generation probabilities were computed with OLGA. Sourced from immuneACCESS, this table was stored by TCRdb with only in-frame sequences that have V and J called. A share of the clones is absent; for the studies checked, an unresolved V gene accounts for under half, and the remainder has no known explanation. Clone size and the V and J calls come from that table; the DNA yielded D and trimming. For this sample the table gives about 680,000 clones, of which about three quarters were detected only once. Of the sample, roughly 1.8% is held by the ten largest clones.

The sequence derives from a young woman in good health. The sequencing sample was made of memory CD4+ T cells sorted from blood. Sample cell subset or site, as interpreted from the label and publication: CD45RA-negative fraction. The V and J segments used are TRBV4-1 and TRBJ1-2, and possibly TRBD1, on 6 matching bases. The DNA reads TGCGCCAGCAGGTCCCAGGTGGCTTTTAGTCCGGGGGGCCTATCTAACTATGGCTACACCTTC. It is translated as CASRSQVAFSPGGLSNYGYTF.